The T cell receptor (beta chain) under discussion was sequenced for a study of T cell responses to AZD1222 COVID-19 vaccine. General study points: White British ancestry dominated among donors, who included more females, and clonal diversity was possibly underestimated.

This CDR3 comprises 13 residues. Per the germline V gene, CDR1 is SNHLY and CDR2 is FYNNEI. V lost 11 bases and J lost 1, with 14 bases in between. In the case of this clone: The antigen is undetermined.

Here immunoSEQ multiplex PCR was the method, and the copy in TCRdb shows in-frame clones only, minus some. The sample lists some 200,000 clones; roughly 88% were seen once. This specimen consisted of peripheral blood, obtained on day 0 of AZD1222 vaccination. The chain links TRBV2 to TRBJ1-1, with D hard to call. This receptor was identified in an adult in good health. Here the CDR3 DNA reads TGTGCCGGAGCTTTGGCGGCGAACACTGAAGCTTTCTTT. Translating gives CAGALAANTEAFF.